This TCR beta chain appears in the sequencing data of a study of shared clonotypes between healthy human individuals. Across the study: Three CD4 naive, three CD4 memory, two CD8 naive and one CD8 memory plate were used per donor.

As defined, naive CD8 cells were CD45RO-negative and positively selected for CCR7, with terminally differentiated effector memory CD45RA+ cells excluded. The authors' processing: Junction-only sequences without quality scores came from ImmunoSEQ, so filtering differed. The data were produced by immunoSEQ multiplex PCR, yet TCRdb's version contains in-frame clones alone and is incomplete. V and J calls and clone size follow that table, whereas D and trimming were derived from the DNA. Of approximately 2,200,000 clones detected, under 95% appear once; the ten largest clones hold about 1.5%. To note about this clone: As yet, its antigen is unknown.

The study's findings and limits: About 5% of naive CD4 clonotypes were shared across several donors.

Sequencing was done on a sample of naive CD8+ T cells from PBMCs. This receptor was taken from a man younger than 35 in good health. Some clones in this sample may be carry-over from other donors' samples.

Here the CDR3 reads CASSNSRYNEQFF. CDR3 in DNA: TGTGCCAGCAGTAATAGCAGATACAATGAGCAGTTCTTC. The V and J genes are TRBV27 and TRBJ2-1; D remains unclear. Trimming took off 5 bases at V and 4 bases at J, with 9 bases between the two ends. The CDR3 sequence is 13 residues long. Germline V gives CDR1 MNHEY, CDR2 SMNVEV (reference sequence).